This TCR beta chain was identified in a study of T cells in narcolepsy. Study summary: Donors had narcolepsy type 1 or type 2, or were healthy controls.

On this clone itself: The antigen is unknown.

Measured with immunoSEQ multiplex PCR; TCRdb has only the in-frame clones, and not every one. The sample contains about 32,000 clones, roughly three quarters of which appear only once. The study, taken as a whole, reports: Comparing one patient's CSF and blood CD4+ clonotypes highlighted HCRT- and TRIB2-specific autoreactive clonotypes. Some memory CD4+ repertoires had no autoreactive clone sequences. Reportedly, autoreactive clonotypes were serially detected in patients' blood but not controls'.

The CDR3 covers 12 residues. Per germline, CDR1 SQVTM and CDR2 ANQGSEA. Trimming cost V 6 bases and J 6 bases, with 14 bases left between them. The V call is TRBV29-1, the J call TRBJ1-2; tentatively, D is TRBD1 (5 bases). The clonotype originates from a human donor with narcolepsy. The sequenced sample was CD45RA- memory CD4+ T cells from PBMCs. This chain's CDR3 is CSVGGTADGYTF. For the CDR3, the DNA is TGCAGCGTCGGGGGGACTGCCGATGGCTACACCTTC. The complete variable domain, with remaining parts taken from reference TRBV29-1 and TRBJ1-2, reads SAVISQKPSRDICQRGTSLTIQCQVDSQVTMMFWYRQQPGQSLTLIATANQGSEATYESGFVIDKFPISRPNLTFSTLTVSNMSPEDSSIYLCSVGGTADGYTFGSGTRLTVV.